The sequence of this T cell receptor (beta chain) was determined in a study of T cells after somatic rescue of genetic block. Per germline, CDR1 SNHLY and CDR2 FYNNEI. The V end was cut by 6 bases, the J end by 2 bases, with 11 bases between. The CDR3 is made up of 14 amino acids. Using immunoSEQ multiplex PCR, the repertoire was profiled, and TCRdb retains in-frame clones only, with some absent. The data contain some 70,000 clones, more than 75% of them singletons. The TCR comes from a man in his thirties or forties. Sequenced input: peripheral blood mononuclear cells (PBMCs). The chain couples TRBV2 to TRBJ1-5; D may be TRBD1 (5 bases). CDR3 DNA sequence: TGTGCCAGCAGCAATGGGGGGGGCAATCAGCCCCAGCATTTT. Its protein product is CASSNGGGNQPQHF.